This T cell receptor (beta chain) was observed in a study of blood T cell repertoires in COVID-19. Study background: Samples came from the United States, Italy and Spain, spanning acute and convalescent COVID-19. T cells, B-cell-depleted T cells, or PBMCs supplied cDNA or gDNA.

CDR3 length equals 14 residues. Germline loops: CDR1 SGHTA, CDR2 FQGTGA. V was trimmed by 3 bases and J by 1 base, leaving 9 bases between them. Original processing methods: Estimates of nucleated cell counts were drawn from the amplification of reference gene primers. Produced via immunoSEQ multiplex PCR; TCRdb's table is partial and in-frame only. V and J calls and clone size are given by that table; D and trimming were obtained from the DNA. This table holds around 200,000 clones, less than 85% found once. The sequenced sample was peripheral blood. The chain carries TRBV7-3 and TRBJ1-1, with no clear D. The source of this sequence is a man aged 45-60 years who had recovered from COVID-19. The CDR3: CASSLNPGNTEAFF. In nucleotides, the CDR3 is TGTGCCAGCAGCTTGAACCCAGGGAACACTGAAGCTTTCTTT. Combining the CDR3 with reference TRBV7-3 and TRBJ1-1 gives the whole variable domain GAGVSQTPSNKVTEKGKYVELRCDPISGHTALYWYRQSLGQGPEFLIYFQGTGAADDSGLPNDRFFAVRPEGSVSTLKIQRTERGDSAVYLCASSLNPGNTEAFFGQGTRLTVV.